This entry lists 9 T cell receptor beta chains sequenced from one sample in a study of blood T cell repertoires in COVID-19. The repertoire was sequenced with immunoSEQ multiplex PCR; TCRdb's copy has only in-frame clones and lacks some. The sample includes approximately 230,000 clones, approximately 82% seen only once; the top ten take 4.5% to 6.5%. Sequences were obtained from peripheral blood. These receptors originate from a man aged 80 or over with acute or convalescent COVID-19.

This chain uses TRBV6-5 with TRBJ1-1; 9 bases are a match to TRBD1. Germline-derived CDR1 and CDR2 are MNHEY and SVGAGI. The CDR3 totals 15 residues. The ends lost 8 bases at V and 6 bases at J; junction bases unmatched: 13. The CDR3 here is CASSWGQGSRAEAFF. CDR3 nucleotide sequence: TGTGCCAGCTCCTGGGGACAGGGCTCTAGGGCTGAAGCTTTCTTT.

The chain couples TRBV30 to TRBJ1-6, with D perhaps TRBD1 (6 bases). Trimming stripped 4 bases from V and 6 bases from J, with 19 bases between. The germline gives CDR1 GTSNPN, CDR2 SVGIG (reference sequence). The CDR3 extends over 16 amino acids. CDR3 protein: CAWKWGGPEGNSPLHF. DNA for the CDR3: TGTGCCTGGAAGTGGGGGGGGCCCGAGGGTAATTCACCCCTCCACTTT. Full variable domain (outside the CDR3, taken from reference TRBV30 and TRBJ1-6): SQTIHQWPATLVQPVGSPLSLECTVEGTSNPNLYWYRQAAGRGLQLLFYSVGIGQISSEVPQNLSASRPQDRQFILSSKKLLLSDSGFYLCAWKWGGPEGNSPLHFGNGTRLTVT.

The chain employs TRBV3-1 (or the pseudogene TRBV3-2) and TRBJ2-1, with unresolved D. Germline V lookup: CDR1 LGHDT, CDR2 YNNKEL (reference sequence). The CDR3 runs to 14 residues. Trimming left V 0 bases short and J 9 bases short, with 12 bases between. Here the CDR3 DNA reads TGTGCCAGCAGCCAAGATTTTCAGGTCGTTGAGCAGTTCTTC. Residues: CASSQDFQVVEQFF.

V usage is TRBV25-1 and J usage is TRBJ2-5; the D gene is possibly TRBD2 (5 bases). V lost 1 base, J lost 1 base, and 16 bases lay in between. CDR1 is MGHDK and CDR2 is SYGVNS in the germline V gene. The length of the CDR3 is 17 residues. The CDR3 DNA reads TGTGCCAGCAGTGAATTCGGCAGCGGATATTTCCAAGAGACCCAGTACTTC. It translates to CASSEFGSGYFQETQYF.

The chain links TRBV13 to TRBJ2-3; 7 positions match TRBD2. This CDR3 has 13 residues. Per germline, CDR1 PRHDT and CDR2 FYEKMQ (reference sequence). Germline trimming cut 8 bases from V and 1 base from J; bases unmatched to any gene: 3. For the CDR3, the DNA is TGTGCCAGCCGGGGGAGGGGCACAGATACGCAGTATTTT. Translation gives CASRGRGTDTQYF.

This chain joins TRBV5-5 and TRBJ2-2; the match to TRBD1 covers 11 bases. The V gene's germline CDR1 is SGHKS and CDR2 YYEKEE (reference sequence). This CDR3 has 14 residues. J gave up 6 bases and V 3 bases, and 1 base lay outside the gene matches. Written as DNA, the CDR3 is TGTGCCAGCAGCTGGGGACAGGGGGCCGGGGAGCTGTTTTTT. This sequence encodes CASSWGQGAGELFF.

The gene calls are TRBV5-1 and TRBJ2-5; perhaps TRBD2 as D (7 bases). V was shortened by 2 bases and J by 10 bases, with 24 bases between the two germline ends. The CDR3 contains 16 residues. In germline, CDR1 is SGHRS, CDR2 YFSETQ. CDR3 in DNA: TGCGCCAGCAGCTTTCGGGCGGGGGCCCCCCCCCGGGACCAGTACTTC. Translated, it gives CASSFRAGAPPRDQYF. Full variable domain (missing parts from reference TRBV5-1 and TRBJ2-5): KAGVTQTPRYLIKTRGQQVTLSCSPISGHRSVSWYQQTPGQGLQFLFEYFSETQRNKGNFPGRFSGRQFSNSRSEMNVSTLELGDSALYLCASSFRAGAPPRDQYFGPGTRLLVL.

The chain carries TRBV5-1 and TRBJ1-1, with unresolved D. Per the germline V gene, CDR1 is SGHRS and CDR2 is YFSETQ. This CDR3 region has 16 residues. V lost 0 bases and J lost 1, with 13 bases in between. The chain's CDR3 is CASSLDAGLTNTEAFF. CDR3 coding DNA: TGCGCCAGCAGCTTGGACGCTGGACTGACGAACACTGAAGCTTTCTTT.

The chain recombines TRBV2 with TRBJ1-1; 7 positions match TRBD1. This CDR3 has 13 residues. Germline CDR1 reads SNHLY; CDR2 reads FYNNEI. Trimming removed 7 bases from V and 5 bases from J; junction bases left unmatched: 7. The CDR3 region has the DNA TGTGCCAGCACAGGGGGAGTTGGAACTGAAGCTTTCTTT. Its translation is CASTGGVGTEAFF. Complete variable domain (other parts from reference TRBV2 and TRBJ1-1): EPEVTQTPSHQVTQMGQEVILRCVPISNHLYFYWYRQILGQKVEFLVSFYNNEISEKSEIFDDQFSVERPDGSNFTLKIRSTKLEDSAMYFCASTGGVGTEAFFGQGTRLTVV.